This T cell receptor (beta chain) was captured in a study of cytomegalovirus exposure and HLA in healthy donors. Regarding the study as a whole: Several top significant clusters appeared, in a later analysis, to be linked to common viral pathogens. The study had only CMV serostatus as immune exposure information.

The study ran its PCR with 60 Vbeta and 13 Jbeta primers. How the authors handled the data: Later work found 80 million to 85 million unique TCR beta chains, with roughly 11 million shared. The repertoire was sequenced with immunoSEQ multiplex PCR; TCRdb's copy has only in-frame clones and lacks some. That table supplies the V and J calls and clone size; D and trimming were determined from the DNA. There are 40,000 to 45,000 clones in the sample; about 90% occur only once, and roughly 8% lies in the top ten. The CDR3 contains 11 residues. Germline V gene sequence: CDR1 MDHEN, CDR2 SYDVKM. Between the trimmed V and J ends, which lost 3 bases and 8 bases, there was a span of 5 bases. Concerning this clone itself: The target antigen is unknown.

The sequence was obtained from a woman aged 40 to 55 in good health and CMV-seropositive. The chain uses TRBV28 and TRBJ2-1; no clear D gene. The sequenced sample was PBMCs. The CDR3, as DNA: TGTGCCAGCAGTTTCCTCGATGAGCAGTTCTTC. Translated: CASSFLDEQFF.